This T cell receptor beta chain derives from a study of neurological immune-mediated disorders. TCRdb reprocessed the 5' RACE reads via MiXCR and lists one record per CDR3 protein. Here the sample spans 30,000 to 40,000 distinct CDR3 sequences, 3% to 4% being singletons. This CDR3 comprises 13 residues. The germline V gene encodes CDR1 DFQATT and CDR2 SNEGSKA (reference sequence). V lost 4 bases and J lost 10; bases outside the gene matches: 10. The rearrangement joins TRBV20-1 to TRBJ1-1; 9 bases match TRBD1. The specimen sequenced was PBMCs. The sequence was obtained from a man under 40 with multiple sclerosis. The CDR3 coding sequence is TGCAGTGCTACACCCGGGACAGGGTATGTAGCTTTCTTT. The encoded protein is CSATPGTGYVAFF.